This TCR beta chain was identified during a study of a mutant IDH1 vaccine in newly diagnosed glioma. The overall study: The start of vaccination came 4-6 weeks after radiotherapy alone, or with temozolomide cycles. The sex distribution of treated patients was 62.5% male and roughly 38% female, with a mean age of roughly 40 years.

The time point: week 47, end of study. A single vaccine dose contained 300 ug of mutant IDH1 20-mer peptide, and topical imiquimod was used with it. The assay was immunoSEQ multiplex PCR, and TCRdb's table has in-frame clones only and misses some. The table shows approximately 22,000 clones, with around 76% occurring only once. With 5 bases removed from V and 7 bases from J, the gap between germline ends came to 12 bases. Germline CDR1 SEHNR, CDR2 FQNEAQ (reference sequence). This CDR3 spans 12 amino acids. On this clone: The antigen is not known.

The source is a man aged 40-49 years with glioma. Some clones in this sample may be carry-over from other donors' samples. The sequencing here drew on PBMCs, taken from a glioma patient whose treatment included an IDH1 peptide vaccine. The rearrangement joins TRBV7-9 to TRBJ2-7, with unresolved D. CDR3 DNA: TGTGCCAGCAGCGAACAGCTCAGGGAGCAGTACTTC. Translating it yields CASSEQLREQYF.